Listed below are T cell receptor beta chains from one sample, sequenced in a study of blood T cell repertoires in COVID-19. Only in-frame clones appear in the TCRdb table, and some are missing; sequencing was by immunoSEQ multiplex PCR. This sample has under 400,000 clones, with roughly 90% found just once. Material: peripheral blood. Receptors originate from a woman aged 25 to 39 with COVID-19, enrolled during active disease. Each CDR3 is given with its conserved first and last residue. The D gene is left open where the match is weak. Not every row has a clone size; where given, it reads once, few, many or a size class.

NA	TRBJ1-4	NA	TRBV12-3/TRBV12-4	CASRTGREKLFF	TGTGCCAGCAGAACAGGGCGGGAAAAACTGTTTTTT
TRBD1	TRBJ1-4	NA	TRBV3-1/TRBV3-2	CASSQGPGQQNEKLFF	TGTGCCAGCAGCCAAGGTCCGGGACAGCAAAATGAAAAACTGTTTTTT
NA	TRBJ1-1	NA	TRBV5-1	CASSLAGGFRMNTEAFF	TGCGCCAGCAGCTTGGCCGGAGGCTTCCGCATGAACACTGAAGCTTTCTTT
TRBD1	TRBJ2-7	NA	TRBV10-1	CASSESRTGSYEQYF	TGCGCCAGCAGTGAGTCTAGGACAGGTTCCTACGAGCAGTACTTC
TRBD1	TRBJ1-2	NA	TRBV5-6	CASSLVEGAHYGYTF	TGTGCCAGCAGCTTGGTGGAGGGGGCCCACTATGGCTACACCTTC
NA	TRBJ2-5	NA	TRBV2	CASSLLETQYF	TGTGCCAGCAGTCTGTTAGAGACCCAGTACTTC
TRBD2	TRBJ2-7	NA	TRBV5-6	CASSSGLADFFYEQYF	TGTGCCAGCAGCTCGGGACTAGCGGATTTTTTCTACGAGCAGTACTTC
TRBD1	TRBJ1-5	NA	TRBV27	CASSQGQEYRPQHF	TGTGCCAGCAGTCAAGGACAGGAGTACAGACCCCAGCATTTT
TRBD1	TRBJ1-2	once	TRBV19	CASSFPTGGRGYTF	TGTGCCAGTAGTTTTCCCACAGGGGGAAGAGGCTACACCTTC
NA	TRBJ1-2	NA	TRBV5-4	CASSDLSRNYGYTF	TGTGCCAGCAGCGATTTGAGTCGTAACTATGGCTACACCTTC
TRBD1	TRBJ1-2	NA	TRBV2	CARLRGDGYTF	TGTGCCAGACTCAGGGGGGATGGCTACACCTTC
NA	TRBJ1-2	NA	TRBV19	CASSIAGASINYGYTF	TGTGCCAGTAGTATAGCTGGAGCAAGTATAAACTATGGCTACACCTTC
NA	TRBJ1-1	NA	TRBV5-6	CASSYRVRGGGTEAFF	TGTGCCAGCAGTTACCGGGTCCGGGGAGGAGGCACTGAAGCTTTCTTT
TRBD2	TRBJ2-5	NA	TRBV9	CASSPRLADSQETQYF	TGTGCCAGCAGCCCCCGACTAGCCGACTCCCAAGAGACCCAGTACTTC
NA	TRBJ1-5	NA	TRBV2	CASSLQSAQHF	TGTGCCAGCAGTCTCCAAAGCGCCCAGCATTTT
NA	TRBJ2-2	NA	TRBV5-1	CASRQGENTGELFF	TGCGCCAGCAGACAGGGAGAGAACACCGGGGAGCTGTTTTTT
TRBD1	TRBJ1-1	NA	TRBV19	CASRGQGLNTEAFF	TGTGCCAGTAGGGGACAGGGCTTAAACACTGAAGCTTTCTTT
NA	TRBJ1-1	NA	TRBV5-1	CASSLGGKLGTEAFF	TGCGCCAGCAGCTTGGGAGGGAAGTTGGGCACTGAAGCTTTCTTT
NA	TRBJ1-1	NA	TRBV11-2	CASSSYRERVTEAFF	TGTGCCAGCAGCTCCTACAGGGAGAGGGTCACTGAAGCTTTCTTT
TRBD2	TRBJ2-5	once	TRBV3-1/TRBV3-2	CASSQLGLAGGETQYF	TGTGCCAGCAGCCAACTGGGACTAGCGGGAGGAGAGACCCAGTACTTC